The clone carrying this T cell receptor (beta chain) was recorded a few times. Its target is unknown. In TCRdb, the RT-PCR reads were re-called with MiXCR into one record per CDR3 protein. The sample holds under 850,000 distinct CDR3 sequences; approximately 18% are singletons and the top ten take roughly 10%. This sample stems from a study of response to subunit inactivated influenza vaccine. Study-level findings and limits: The authors suggested that every seasonal influenza vaccination recruits few new T cells.

The CDR3 runs 14 residues. Unmatched junction bases numbered 6, after V lost 3 bases and J lost 4 bases. Germline CDR1 SGHRS, CDR2 YFSETQ. The TCR originated in a man aged 50-59 years who received an inactivated influenza vaccine. V gene TRBV5-1 combines with J gene TRBJ1-1, with TRBD1 matching 7 bases. The sequences come from PBMCs from blood, collected approximately 5 days after vaccination. The CDR3 loop is CASSSTGLGTEAFF. The CDR3, as DNA: TGCGCCAGCAGCTCGACAGGGCTGGGCACTGAAGCTTTCTTT.